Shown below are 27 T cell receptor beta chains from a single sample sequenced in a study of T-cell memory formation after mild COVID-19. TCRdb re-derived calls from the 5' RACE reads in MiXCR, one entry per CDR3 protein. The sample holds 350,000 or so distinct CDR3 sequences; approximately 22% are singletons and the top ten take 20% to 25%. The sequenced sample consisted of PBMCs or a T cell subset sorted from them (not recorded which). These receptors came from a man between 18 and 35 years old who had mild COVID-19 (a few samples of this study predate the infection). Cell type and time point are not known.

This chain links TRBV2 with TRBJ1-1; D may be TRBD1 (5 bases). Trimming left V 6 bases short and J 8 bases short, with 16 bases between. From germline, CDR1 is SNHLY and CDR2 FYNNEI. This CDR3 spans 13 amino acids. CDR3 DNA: TGTGCCAGCAGGGGTCAAGGGGTTGGGGAAGCTTTCTTT. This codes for CASRGQGVGEAFF.

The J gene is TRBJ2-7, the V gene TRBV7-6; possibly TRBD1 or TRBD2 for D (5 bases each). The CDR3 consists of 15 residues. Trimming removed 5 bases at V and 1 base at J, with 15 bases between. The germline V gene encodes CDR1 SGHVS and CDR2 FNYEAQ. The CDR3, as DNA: TGTGCCAGCAGCCCTAGTCCGGGACCGTCCTACGAGCAGTACTTC. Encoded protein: CASSPSPGPSYEQYF.

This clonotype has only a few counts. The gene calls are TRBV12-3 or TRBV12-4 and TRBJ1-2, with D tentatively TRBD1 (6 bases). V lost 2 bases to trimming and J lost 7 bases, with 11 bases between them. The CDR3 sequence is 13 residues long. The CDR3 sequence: CASSLTGGFGYTF. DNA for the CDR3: TGTGCCAGCAGTTTAACCGGGGGCTTTGGCTACACCTTC.

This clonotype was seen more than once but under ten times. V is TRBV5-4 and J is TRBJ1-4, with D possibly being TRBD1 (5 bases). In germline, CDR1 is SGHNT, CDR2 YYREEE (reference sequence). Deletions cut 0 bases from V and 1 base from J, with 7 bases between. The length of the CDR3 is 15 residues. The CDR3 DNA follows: TGTGCCAGCAGCTTGGCGGGGGTAACTAATGAAAAACTGTTTTTT. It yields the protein CASSLAGVTNEKLFF. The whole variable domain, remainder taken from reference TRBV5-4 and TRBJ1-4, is ETGVTQSPTHLIKTRGQQVTLRCSSQSGHNTVSWYQQALGQGPQFIFQYYREEENGRGNFPPRFSGLQFPNYSSELNVNALELDDSALYLCASSLAGVTNEKLFFGSGTQLSVL.

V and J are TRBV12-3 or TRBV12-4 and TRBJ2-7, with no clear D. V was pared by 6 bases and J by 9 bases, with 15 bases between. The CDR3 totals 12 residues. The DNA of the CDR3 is TGTGCCAGCAGGGGCAGTCCCTCGGGGCAGTACTTC. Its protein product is CASRGSPSGQYF.

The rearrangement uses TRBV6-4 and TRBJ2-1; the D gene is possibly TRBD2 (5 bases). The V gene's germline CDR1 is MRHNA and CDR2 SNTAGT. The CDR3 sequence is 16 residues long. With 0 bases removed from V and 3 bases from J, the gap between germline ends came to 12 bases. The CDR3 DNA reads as TGTGCCAGCAGTGACTCCGGGGTGCGGAGCTACAATGAGCAGTTCTTC. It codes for CASSDSGVRSYNEQFF.

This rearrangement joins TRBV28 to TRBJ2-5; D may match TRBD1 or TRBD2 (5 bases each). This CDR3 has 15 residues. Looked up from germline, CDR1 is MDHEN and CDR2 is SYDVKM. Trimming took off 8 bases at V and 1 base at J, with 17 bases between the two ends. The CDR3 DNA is TGTGCCAGCCTAGCCCCAGGGTTAGCCCAAGAGACCCAGTACTTC. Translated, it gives CASLAPGLAQETQYF. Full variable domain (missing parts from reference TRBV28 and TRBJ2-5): DVKVTQSSRYLVKRTGEKVFLECVQDMDHENMFWYRQDPGLGLRLIYFSYDVKMKEKGDIPEGYSVSREKKERFSLILESASTNQTSMYLCASLAPGLAQETQYFGPGTRLLVL.

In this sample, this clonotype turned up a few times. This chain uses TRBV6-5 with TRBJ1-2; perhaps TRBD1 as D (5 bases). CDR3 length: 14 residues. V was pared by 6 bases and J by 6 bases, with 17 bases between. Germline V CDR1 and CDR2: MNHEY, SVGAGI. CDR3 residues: CASRDVSGAHGYTF. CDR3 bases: TGTGCCAGCAGGGATGTTTCCGGGGCCCATGGCTACACCTTC.

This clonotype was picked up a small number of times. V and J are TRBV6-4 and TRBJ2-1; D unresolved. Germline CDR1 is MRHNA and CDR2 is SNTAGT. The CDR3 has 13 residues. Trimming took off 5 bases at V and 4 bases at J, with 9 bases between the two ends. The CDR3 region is CASSISPYNEQFF. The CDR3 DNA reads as TGTGCCAGCAGTATTTCACCTTACAATGAGCAGTTCTTC.

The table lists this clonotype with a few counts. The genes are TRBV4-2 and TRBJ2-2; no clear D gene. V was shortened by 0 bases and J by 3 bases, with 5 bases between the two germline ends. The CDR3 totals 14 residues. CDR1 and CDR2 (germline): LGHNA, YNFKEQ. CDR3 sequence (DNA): TGTGCCAGCAGCCAAGAACCCTACACCGGGGAGCTGTTTTTT. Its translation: CASSQEPYTGELFF.

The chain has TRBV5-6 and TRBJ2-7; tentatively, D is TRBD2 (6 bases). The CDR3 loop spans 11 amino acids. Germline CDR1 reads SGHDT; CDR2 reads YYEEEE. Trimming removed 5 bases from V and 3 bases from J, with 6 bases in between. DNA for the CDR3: TGTGCCAGCAGGCGGGACTACGAGCAGTACTTC. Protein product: CASRRDYEQYF.

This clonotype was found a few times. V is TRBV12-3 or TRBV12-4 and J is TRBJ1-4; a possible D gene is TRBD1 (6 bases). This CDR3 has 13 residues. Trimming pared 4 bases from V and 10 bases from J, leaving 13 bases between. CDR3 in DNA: TGTGCCAGCAGTTCCCGGGGGCCTTCAAAACTGTTTTTT. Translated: CASSSRGPSKLFF.

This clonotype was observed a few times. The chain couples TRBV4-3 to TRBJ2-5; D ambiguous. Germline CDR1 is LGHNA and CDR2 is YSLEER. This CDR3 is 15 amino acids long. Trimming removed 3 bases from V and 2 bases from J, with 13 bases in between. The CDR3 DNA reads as TGCGCCAGCAGCCATGGGATCACGACACAAGAGACCCAGTACTTC. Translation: CASSHGITTQETQYF.

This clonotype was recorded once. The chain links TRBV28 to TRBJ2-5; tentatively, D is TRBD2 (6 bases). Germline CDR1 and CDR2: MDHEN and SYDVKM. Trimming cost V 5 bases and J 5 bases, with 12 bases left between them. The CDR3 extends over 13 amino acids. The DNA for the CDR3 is TGTGCCAGCAGTGTAGGAAGCGGGGAGACCCAGTACTTC. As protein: CASSVGSGETQYF.

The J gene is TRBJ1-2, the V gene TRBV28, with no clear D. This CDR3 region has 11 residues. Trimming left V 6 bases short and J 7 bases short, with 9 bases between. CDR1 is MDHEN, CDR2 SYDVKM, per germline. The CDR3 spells CASSRLGGYTF. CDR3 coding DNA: TGTGCCAGCAGCCGCTTGGGTGGCTACACCTTC.

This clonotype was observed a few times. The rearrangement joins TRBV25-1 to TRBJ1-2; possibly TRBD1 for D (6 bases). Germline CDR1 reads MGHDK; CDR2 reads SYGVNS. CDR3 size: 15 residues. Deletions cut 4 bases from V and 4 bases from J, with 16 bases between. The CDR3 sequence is CASSVKLQGIYGYTF. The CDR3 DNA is TGTGCCAGCAGTGTGAAATTACAGGGAATCTATGGCTACACCTTC.

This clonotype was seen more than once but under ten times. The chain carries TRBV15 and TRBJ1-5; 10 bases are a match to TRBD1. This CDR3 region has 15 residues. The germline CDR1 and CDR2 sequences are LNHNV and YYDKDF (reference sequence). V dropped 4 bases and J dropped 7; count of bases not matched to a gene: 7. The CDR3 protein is CATSIPGQGNQPQHF. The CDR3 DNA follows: TGTGCCACCAGCATACCGGGACAGGGGAACCAGCCCCAGCATTTT.

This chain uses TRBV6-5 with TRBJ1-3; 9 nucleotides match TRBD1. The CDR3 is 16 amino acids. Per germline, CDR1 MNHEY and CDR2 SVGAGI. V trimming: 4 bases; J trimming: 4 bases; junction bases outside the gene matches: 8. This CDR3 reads CASSFGQGSSGNTIYF. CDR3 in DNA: TGTGCCAGCAGTTTCGGACAGGGGAGTTCGGGAAACACCATATATTTT.

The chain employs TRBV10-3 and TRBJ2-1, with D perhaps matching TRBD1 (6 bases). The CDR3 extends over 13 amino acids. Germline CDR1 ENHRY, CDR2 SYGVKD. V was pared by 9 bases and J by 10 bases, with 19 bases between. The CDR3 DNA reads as TGTGCCATACCGGGACATAACCCACCCGAGCAGTTCTTC. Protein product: CAIPGHNPPEQFF.

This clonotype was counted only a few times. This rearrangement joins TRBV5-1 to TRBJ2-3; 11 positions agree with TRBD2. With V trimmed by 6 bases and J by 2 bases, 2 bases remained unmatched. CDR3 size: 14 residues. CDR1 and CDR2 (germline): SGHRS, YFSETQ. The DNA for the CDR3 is TGCGCCAGCAAACTAGCGGGGGACACAGATACGCAGTATTTT. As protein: CASKLAGDTDTQYF.

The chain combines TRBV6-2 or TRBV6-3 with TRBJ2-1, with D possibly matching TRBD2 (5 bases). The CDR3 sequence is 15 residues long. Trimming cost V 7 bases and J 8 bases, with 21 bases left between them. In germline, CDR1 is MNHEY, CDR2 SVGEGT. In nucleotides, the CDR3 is TGTGCCAGCAACTCCGGGGAGATTCGCGGCGATGAGCAGTTCTTC. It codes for CASNSGEIRGDEQFF.

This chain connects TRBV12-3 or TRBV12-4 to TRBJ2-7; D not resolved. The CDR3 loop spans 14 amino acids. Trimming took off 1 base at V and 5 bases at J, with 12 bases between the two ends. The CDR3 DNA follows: TGTGCCAGCAGTTTAGGCGGCAGTAGGCACGAGCAGTACTTC. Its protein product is CASSLGGSRHEQYF.

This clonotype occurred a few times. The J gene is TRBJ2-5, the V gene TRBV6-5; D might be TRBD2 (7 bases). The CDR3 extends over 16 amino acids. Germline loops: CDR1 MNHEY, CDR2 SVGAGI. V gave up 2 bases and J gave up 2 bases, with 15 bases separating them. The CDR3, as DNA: TGTGCCAGCAGTTACGATGGGGGGGGGCTACAAGAGACCCAGTACTTC. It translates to CASSYDGGGLQETQYF.

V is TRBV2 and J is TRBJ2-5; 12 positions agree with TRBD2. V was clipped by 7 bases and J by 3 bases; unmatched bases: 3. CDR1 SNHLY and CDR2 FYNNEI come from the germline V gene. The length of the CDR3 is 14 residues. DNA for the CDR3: TGTGCCAGCACCAGGACTAGCGGGGAAGAGACCCAGTACTTC. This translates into CASTRTSGEETQYF.

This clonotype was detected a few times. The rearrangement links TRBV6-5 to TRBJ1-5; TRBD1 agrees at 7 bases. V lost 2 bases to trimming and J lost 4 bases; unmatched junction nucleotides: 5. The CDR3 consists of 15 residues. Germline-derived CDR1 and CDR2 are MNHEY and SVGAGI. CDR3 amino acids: CASSYGQGGNQPQHF. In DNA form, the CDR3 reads TGTGCCAGCAGTTACGGCCAGGGGGGAAATCAGCCCCAGCATTTT.

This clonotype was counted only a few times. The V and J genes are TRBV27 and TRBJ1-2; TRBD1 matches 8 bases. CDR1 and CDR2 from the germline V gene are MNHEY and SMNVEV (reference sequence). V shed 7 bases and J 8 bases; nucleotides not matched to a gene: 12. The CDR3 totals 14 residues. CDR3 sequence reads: CASMRDRHSEGYTF. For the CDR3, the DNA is TGTGCCAGCATGCGGGACAGGCATTCTGAAGGCTACACCTTC.

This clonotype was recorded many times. CDR3 sequence: CSAQRDRETQYF. CDR3 sequence (DNA): TGCAGTGCCCAGAGGGACCGCGAGACCCAGTACTTC. The chain employs TRBV20-1 and TRBJ2-5; D might be TRBD1 or TRBD2, each matching 5 bases. V lost 6 bases and J lost 5, with 13 bases in between. This CDR3 is built from 12 residues. The germline V gene encodes CDR1 DFQATT and CDR2 SNEGSKA (reference sequence).